The rows below give T cell receptor beta chains drawn from one sample of a study of T-cell memory formation after mild COVID-19. One entry per CDR3 protein results from TCRdb running MiXCR on the 5' RACE reads. The data show 300,000 to 350,000 distinct CDR3 sequences, roughly a fifth seen once. The sequenced sample consisted of PBMCs or a T cell subset sorted from them (not recorded which). The receptors were sampled from a man aged 18 to 29 who had mild COVID-19 (a few samples of this study predate the infection). Cell type and time point are not known. CDR3s include the opening cysteine and the closing phenylalanine or tryptophan. A D gene is named only where the DNA matches it firmly. Clone size is given for some rows only: seen once, a few or many times, or a class if the clone is expanded.

v_call	j_call	clone_size	d_call	cdr3_nt	cdr3_aa
TRBV24-1	TRBJ1-5	few	-	TGTGCCACCAGTCCTGGGGCGGCTCAGCCCCAGCATTTT	CATSPGAAQPQHF
TRBV3-1	TRBJ2-2	few	-	TGTGCCAGCAGCCCTAACCTGGGACCCGGGGAGCTGTTTTTT	CASSPNLGPGELFF
TRBV18	TRBJ1-2	-	TRBD1	TGTGCCAGCTCACCACCTGGACAGGGTAGCTATGGCTACACCTTC	CASSPPGQGSYGYTF
TRBV20-1	TRBJ2-5	-	TRBD2	TGCAGCGCCGCGGGACTAGCGGGGCCTCAAGAGACCCAGTACTTC	CSAAGLAGPQETQYF
TRBV5-1	TRBJ1-1	few	-	TGCGCCAGCAGCTTGGGAGGGTTCGGGGGCAGCACTGAAGCTTTCTTT	CASSLGGFGGSTEAFF
TRBV7-2	TRBJ1-6	-	-	TGTGCCAGCAGATCCAGGGACCAGGGGAATTCACCCCTCCACTTT	CASRSRDQGNSPLHF
TRBV12-3/TRBV12-4	TRBJ2-2	-	-	TGTGCCAGCAGTTTAGCGGTGTCGAACACCGGGGAGCTGTTTTTT	CASSLAVSNTGELFF
TRBV11-2	TRBJ1-2	-	-	TGTGCCAGCAGCTTAGATCCGGTGATCGATGGCTACACCTTC	CASSLDPVIDGYTF
TRBV7-8	TRBJ1-2	few	TRBD1	TGTGCCAGCAGGCGGGACAGACCCTTATATGGCTACACCTTC	CASRRDRPLYGYTF
TRBV15	TRBJ2-1	-	-	TGTGCCTCTGCTTTCGGGGCGGTAAGTGATGAGCAGTTCTTC	CASAFGAVSDEQFF